This paragraph reports one TCR beta chain. Antigen unknown. The CDR3 is 15 amino acids. CDR1 and CDR2 from the germline V gene are SGHTA and FQGNSA. V shed 1 base and J shed 5 bases, with 14 bases lying between them. The data were taken from a study of T-cell memory formation after mild COVID-19. Study-level results: CD4/CD8 balance characterized clones contracting day 15 to 85, and CD4+ skew characterized later expanders. Among contracting clones, CD4+ were mainly CM/EM and CD8+ enriched in EMRA.

MiXCR was run by TCRdb on the 5' RACE reads, yielding one entry per CDR3 protein. The table has 350,000 to 500,000 distinct CDR3 sequences, about 25% seen once; the top ten hold 13%. The chain has TRBV7-2 and TRBJ2-5; D tentatively fits TRBD1 or TRBD2 (5 bases each). The sequencing input was PBMCs or a T cell subset sorted from them (not recorded which). This sequence was found in an adult woman who had mild COVID-19 (a few samples of this study predate the infection). Cell type and time point are not known. The CDR3, as DNA: TGTGCCAGCAGCTTAGGGGACGTGCCTATGGAGACCCAGTACTTC. Protein: CASSLGDVPMETQYF.